This section outlines one T cell receptor (beta chain) sequence together with its context. The antigen is unknown. Documented treatment: oral pan-JAK inhibitor, 5-10 mg twice daily. A FACSAria was used to sort CD4+ and CD8+ T cells. These cells came from PBMCs. The sample originates from a study of CD8+ T cells in alopecia areata. Extracted RNA was reverse transcribed into cDNA, the sequencing template. Only in-frame clones appear in the TCRdb table, and some are missing; sequencing was by immunoSEQ multiplex PCR. The data contain about 290,000 clones, over 45% of them seen just once; the ten biggest clones take up more than 1.5%. Study observations and caveats: Significant decreases in scalp clonality and expanded CD8+ clones followed tofacitinib treatment.

V trimming: 0 bases; J trimming: 11 bases; junction bases outside the gene matches: 8. The CDR3 is 13 residues long. Germline CDR1 GTSNPN, CDR2 SVGIG (reference sequence). The V call is TRBV30, the J call TRBJ1-2; 8 positions match TRBD1. Sequences were derived from CD4+ T cells sorted from blood, sampled at week 24, from a patient treated with tofacitinib. This TCR was sampled from a human donor with alopecia areata. CDR3: CAWSVRTGREYTF. DNA for the CDR3: TGTGCCTGGAGTGTAAGGACAGGGAGGGAGTACACCTTC. The full variable domain, completed using reference TRBV30 and TRBJ1-2, is SQTIHQWPATLVQPVGSPLSLECTVEGTSNPNLYWYRQAAGRGLQLLFYSVGIGQISSEVPQNLSASRPQDRQFILSSKKLLLSDSGFYLCAWSVRTGREYTFGSGTRLTVV.